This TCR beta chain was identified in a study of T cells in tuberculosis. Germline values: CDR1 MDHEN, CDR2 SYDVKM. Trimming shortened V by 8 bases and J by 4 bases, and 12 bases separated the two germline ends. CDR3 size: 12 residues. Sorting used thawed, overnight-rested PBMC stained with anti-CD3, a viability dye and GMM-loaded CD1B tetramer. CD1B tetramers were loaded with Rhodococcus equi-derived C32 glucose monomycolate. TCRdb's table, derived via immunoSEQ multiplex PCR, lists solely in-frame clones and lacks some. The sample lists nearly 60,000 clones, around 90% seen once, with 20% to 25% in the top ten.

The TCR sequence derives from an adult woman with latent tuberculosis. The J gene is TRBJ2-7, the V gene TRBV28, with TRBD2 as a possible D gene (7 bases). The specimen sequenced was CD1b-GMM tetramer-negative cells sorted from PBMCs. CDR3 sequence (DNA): TGTGCCAGCCGCGAGGGGGGGTACGAGCAGTACTTC. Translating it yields CASREGGYEQYF.